This T cell receptor beta chain was identified during a study of blood T cell repertoires in COVID-19. For the study at large: Material from acute and convalescent COVID-19 was sourced from the United States, Italy and Spain. Nucleic acid was either cDNA or gDNA, and it came from T cells, B-cell-depleted T cells, or PBMCs.

Germline V gives CDR1 MNHNS, CDR2 SASEGT. Trimming left V 4 bases short and J 7 bases short, with 17 bases between. There are 16 residues in the CDR3. In the source study's methods: It was from reference gene primer amplification that nucleated cell counts were estimated. Assay used: immunoSEQ multiplex PCR; TCRdb lists only in-frame clones, some missing. V, J and clone size are taken as reported in that table, and D and trimming were inferred from the DNA itself. The data hold about 280,000 clones, with roughly 87% observed a single time. This clonotype was obtained from a human donor in a cohort sampled during active COVID-19. V usage is TRBV6-1 and J usage is TRBJ1-6, with D unresolved. Sequencing was performed on peripheral blood. CDR3 amino acids: CASSGEGPGVNSPLHF. CDR3 coding DNA: TGTGCCAGCAGTGGAGAAGGGCCCGGGGTAAATTCACCCCTCCACTTT.